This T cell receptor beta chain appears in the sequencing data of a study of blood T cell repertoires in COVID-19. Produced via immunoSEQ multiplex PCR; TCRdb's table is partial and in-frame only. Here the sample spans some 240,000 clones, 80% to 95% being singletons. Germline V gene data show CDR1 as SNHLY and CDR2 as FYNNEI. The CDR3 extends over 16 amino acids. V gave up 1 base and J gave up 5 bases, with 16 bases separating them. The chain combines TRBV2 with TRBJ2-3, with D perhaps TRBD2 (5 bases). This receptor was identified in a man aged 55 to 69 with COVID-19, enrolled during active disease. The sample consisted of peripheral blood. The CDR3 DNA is TGTGCCAGCAGTGAAGGCCTCCCCGGGGTAGGAGATACGCAGTATTTT. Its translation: CASSEGLPGVGDTQYF.